The 11 T cell receptor beta chains presented below share a single source sample, sequenced in a study of T cells expressing NK-cell markers. TCRdb reanalyzed the 5' RACE reads, giving one entry per CDR3 protein sequence and no DNA. This table holds some 600,000 distinct CDR3 sequences. The source material was blood T cells: a sorted CD56 or NKG2C T cell subset, CD4+ or CD8+ T cells, or bulk PBMC T cells (not recorded which). All receptors come from a man aged 18 to 29 in good health.

The rearrangement uses TRBV10-3 and TRBJ2-2; TCRdb's D call, TRBD2, is unchecked because there is no DNA. The CDR3 is 15 amino acids. Germline CDR1 ENHRY, CDR2 SYGVKD. Here the CDR3 reads CAISESPSGGGELFF.

The J gene is TRBJ2-2, the V gene TRBV11-2; the D call from TCRdb, TRBD1, cannot be confirmed without DNA. This CDR3 is 16 amino acids long. The germline gives CDR1 SGHAT, CDR2 FQNNGV. The CDR3 spells CASRGVRQANTGELFF. The complete variable domain, with remaining parts taken from reference TRBV11-2 and TRBJ2-2, reads EAGVAQSPRYKIIEKRQSVAFWCNPISGHATLYWYQQILGQGPKLLIQFQNNGVVDDSQLPKDRFSAERLKGVDSTLKIQPAKLEDSAVYLCASRGVRQANTGELFFGEGSRLTVL.

This chain links TRBV5-6 with TRBJ2-7; with no DNA, the TCRdb D assignment of TRBD1 cannot be verified. Per germline, CDR1 SGHDT and CDR2 YYEEEE. This CDR3 has 13 amino acids. CDR3 loop: CASSRNRNYEQYF. Full variable domain (outside the CDR3, taken from reference TRBV5-6 and TRBJ2-7): DAGVTQSPTHLIKTRGQQVTLRCSPKSGHDTVSWYQQALGQGPQFIFQYYEEEERQRGNFPDRFSGHQFPNYSSELNVNALLLGDSALYLCASSRNRNYEQYFGPGTRLTVT.

V usage is TRBV6-1 and J usage is TRBJ1-4; TCRdb lists TRBD1, though no DNA is available to test this call. CDR1 is MNHNS, CDR2 SASEGT, per germline. This CDR3 region has 16 residues. CDR3: CASGPGRQATNEKLFF.

V is TRBV6-1 and J is TRBJ2-5; the TRBD2 assignment by TCRdb is unverifiable without DNA. CDR1 is MNHNS and CDR2 is SASEGT in the germline V gene. This CDR3 comprises 17 residues. CDR3 protein: CASSPGAGEDLWETQYF.

The V call is TRBV10-3, the J call TRBJ2-3; TCRdb reports TRBD2, a call that lacks DNA to check it against. Germline V gives CDR1 ENHRY, CDR2 SYGVKD. The CDR3 totals 15 residues. The chain's CDR3 is CAISDGLAGVDTQYF.

The chain carries TRBV2 and TRBJ2-7; TCRdb returns TRBD1, unconfirmable since there is no DNA. The CDR3 is 14 amino acids. From germline, CDR1 is SNHLY and CDR2 FYNNEI. The chain's CDR3 is CASLRRQGAYEQYF.

The genes are TRBV6-2 or TRBV6-3 and TRBJ2-1. CDR1 is MNHEY and CDR2 is SVGEGT in the germline V gene. The CDR3 contains 13 residues. CDR3 region: CASSYSSQTEQFF.

The chain carries TRBV11-3 and TRBJ2-4; there is no DNA to check the TCRdb D call of TRBD2. The CDR3 has 17 amino acids. Germline lookup yields CDR1 SGHNT and CDR2 YENEEA. This CDR3 is CASSLQHGRIAKNIQYF.

V and J are TRBV12-3 or TRBV12-4 and TRBJ2-2; absent DNA, TCRdb's TRBD1 call cannot be checked. The CDR3 loop spans 15 amino acids. The CDR3 is CASSQTGVWTGELFF.

This chain's CDR3 is CASSHGQPSSYNSPLHF. This rearrangement joins TRBV5-1 to TRBJ1-6; the D gene TCRdb calls, TRBD1, cannot be checked with no DNA. Germline values: CDR1 SGHRS, CDR2 YFSETQ. The length of the CDR3 is 17 residues.